These 25 T cell receptor beta chains were all obtained from the same sample, sequenced in a study of T-cell reconstitution after alpha-beta-depleted transplantation in children. Researchers prepared the TCRbeta library using unique molecular identifiers, the study reports. TCRdb used MiXCR to reprocess the PCR reads, holding one entry per CDR3 protein. The sample holds 200,000 to 250,000 distinct CDR3 sequences, under 13% seen once. Sample: PBMCs, taken before TCRalphabeta/CD19-depleted stem cell transplant. Receptors originate from a child under two years old with acute myeloid leukemia, due to receive a stem cell transplant.

This clonotype has a count of ten or more. Here the CDR3 DNA reads TGTGCCAGCTCACCACCCAGCGGCTACAATGAGCAGTTCTTC. Its protein product is CASSPPSGYNEQFF. The rearrangement joins TRBV18 to TRBJ2-1, with D maybe TRBD2 (5 bases). Trimming cost V 0 bases and J 3 bases, with 6 bases left between them. Germline CDR1 and CDR2: KGHSH and LQKENI. The CDR3 totals 14 residues.

The chain couples TRBV27 to TRBJ2-1; TRBD1 or TRBD2 may be the D gene (5 bases each). With 4 bases removed from V and 4 bases from J, the gap between germline ends came to 14 bases. Germline CDR1 MNHEY, CDR2 SMNVEV (reference sequence). The CDR3 covers 15 residues. DNA for the CDR3: TGTGCCAGCAGTTCTGGGGGACGGATGTACAATGAGCAGTTCTTC. Residues: CASSSGGRMYNEQFF.

The V and J genes are TRBV5-1 and TRBJ2-5, with 7 bases lining up with TRBD2. CDR3 size: 15 residues. Germline CDR1 SGHRS, CDR2 YFSETQ. With V trimmed by 2 bases and J by 1 base, 5 bases remained unmatched. CDR3 residues: CASSFGSGTQETQYF. For the CDR3, the DNA is TGCGCCAGCAGCTTCGGCAGCGGGACCCAAGAGACCCAGTACTTC.

This clonotype was seen many times. The V call is TRBV3-1, the J call TRBJ2-7; no definite D call. This CDR3 spans 16 amino acids. Germline loops: CDR1 LGHDT, CDR2 YNNKEL (reference sequence). V was trimmed by 0 bases and J by 1 base, leaving 13 bases between them. Here the CDR3 DNA reads TGTGCCAGCAGCCAAGATTTATCCCTAGGATCCTACGAGCAGTACTTC. As protein: CASSQDLSLGSYEQYF.

The table lists this clonotype with many counts. V is TRBV5-1 and J is TRBJ2-7; 8 nucleotides line up with TRBD1. The CDR3 is made up of 17 amino acids. V was pared by 1 base and J by 0 bases, with 9 bases of the junction left unmatched. CDR1 and CDR2 from the germline V gene are SGHRS and YFSETQ. CDR3 residues: CASSLSPGQVISYEQYF. The CDR3 DNA reads TGCGCCAGCAGCTTGTCCCCGGGACAGGTAATCTCCTACGAGCAGTACTTC.

The sample holds many counts of this clonotype. This chain uses TRBV12-3 or TRBV12-4 with TRBJ1-6, with D maybe TRBD1 (6 bases). CDR3 length: 11 amino acids. With 8 bases removed from V and 7 bases from J, the gap between germline ends came to 6 bases. CDR3 bases: TGTGCCAGCCAGGGGAATTCACCCCTCCACTTT. It codes for CASQGNSPLHF.

V usage is TRBV30 and J usage is TRBJ1-2, with unresolved D. Germline V CDR1 and CDR2: GTSNPN, SVGIG (reference sequence). There are 12 residues in the CDR3. The ends were cut back, 3 bases at V and 2 bases at J, with 7 bases in the middle. CDR3 region: CAWRKQNYGYTF. The CDR3 nucleotides read TGTGCCTGGAGGAAACAGAACTATGGCTACACCTTC.

This chain connects TRBV6-1 to TRBJ1-2; D unresolved. Per germline, CDR1 MNHNS and CDR2 SASEGT. The CDR3 has 15 amino acids. The V end was cut by 7 bases, the J end by 0 bases, with 15 bases between. CDR3: CASTPAGLSNYGYTF. The CDR3 nucleotides are TGTGCCAGCACCCCAGCGGGCCTGTCTAACTATGGCTACACCTTC.

This clonotype was seen ten or more times. This rearrangement joins TRBV5-1 to TRBJ2-2; D call uncertain. Between the trimmed V and J ends, which lost 7 bases and 0 bases, there was a span of 7 bases. Germline lookup yields CDR1 SGHRS and CDR2 YFSETQ. The CDR3 loop spans 13 amino acids. Written as DNA, the CDR3 is TGCGCCAGCTTACGCCCGAACACCGGGGAGCTGTTTTTT. Amino acid sequence: CASLRPNTGELFF.

This clonotype was detected many times. The gene calls are TRBV30 and TRBJ1-2; unclear D gene. Germline V gene lookup returns CDR1 GTSNPN and CDR2 SVGIG (reference sequence). The CDR3 totals 12 residues. V was pared by 0 bases and J by 9 bases, with 11 bases between. CDR3 protein: CAWSVSGERYTF. In DNA, the CDR3 is TGTGCCTGGAGTGTAAGCGGCGAACGCTACACCTTC.

This clonotype has a count of ten or more. J is TRBJ1-2 and V is TRBV10-2; possibly TRBD1 for D (5 bases). CDR1 and CDR2 (germline): WSHSY, SAAADI. CDR3 size: 15 residues. The ends were cut back, 5 bases at V and 6 bases at J, with 19 bases in the middle. The CDR3 reads CASSHRDRVIDGYTF. CDR3 coding DNA: TGCGCCAGCAGTCATCGGGACCGCGTAATTGATGGCTACACCTTC.

This clonotype was detected ten times or more. The genes are TRBV5-5 and TRBJ2-3; no clear D gene. Trimming removed 3 bases at V and 2 bases at J, with 10 bases between. Germline CDR1 SGHKS, CDR2 YYEKEE (reference sequence). The CDR3 runs to 14 residues. CDR3 DNA: TGTGCCAGCAGCTCGACCGCCTCCACAGATACGCAGTATTTT. Residues: CASSSTASTDTQYF.

This clonotype was observed a few times. Given a much more abundant clone one base away, this may be a read error. The chain combines TRBV5-8 with TRBJ1-1, with a weak D call TRBD1 (5 bases). The CDR3 has 13 residues. Germline V gives CDR1 SGHTS, CDR2 YDEGEE. The CDR3 here is CTSRFRVGTEAFF. The CDR3 nucleotides read TGTACCAGCAGGTTCAGGGTAGGCACTGAAGCTTTCTTT.

This clonotype was seen ten or more times. This chain links TRBV5-1 with TRBJ1-6, with a weak D call TRBD1 (5 bases). The CDR3 contains 17 residues. Per the germline V gene, CDR1 is SGHRS and CDR2 is YFSETQ. V was shortened by 0 bases and J by 4 bases, with 14 bases between the two germline ends. DNA of the CDR3: TGCGCCAGCAGCTTGGGGCCGGGAAGGACATATAATTCACCCCTCCACTTT. It is translated as CASSLGPGRTYNSPLHF.

On this clonotype: Given a much more abundant clone one base away, this may be a read error. The chain is built from TRBV29-1 and TRBJ2-7, with a possible D match to TRBD2 (5 bases). CDR3 length: 12 residues. V was cut by 7 bases and J by 6 bases, with 16 bases left in between. The germline CDR1 and CDR2 sequences are SQVTM and ANQGSEA. The CDR3 spells CSAGKGGGEQYF. CDR3 in DNA: TGCAGCGCCGGAAAGGGTGGAGGCGAGCAGTACTTC.

This clonotype was detected many times. J is TRBJ2-1 and V is TRBV5-1; TRBD1 or TRBD2 may be the D gene (7 bases each). Germline V gene data show CDR1 as SGHRS and CDR2 as YFSETQ. CDR3 length: 15 amino acids. The V gene lost 0 bases and the J gene lost 6 bases, with 13 bases spanning the gap. CDR3: CASSLGDREGNEQFF. The CDR3 nucleotides read TGCGCCAGCAGCTTGGGCGACAGGGAGGGCAATGAGCAGTTCTTC.

Comment on this clonotype: Since a much larger clone is just one base distant, this may be a read error. The J gene is TRBJ2-7, the V gene TRBV10-2; the D is unclear. From germline, CDR1 is WSHSY and CDR2 SAAADI. This CDR3 contains 14 residues. CDR3 sequence (DNA): TGCGCCAGCAGTGAGTCTGGCGGCTCCTACGAGCAGTGCTTC. It codes for CASSESGGSYEQCF.

This clonotype was observed at least ten times. The chain combines TRBV6-4 with TRBJ2-1; D unresolved. With 6 bases removed from V and 6 bases from J, the gap between germline ends came to 9 bases. The germline gives CDR1 MRHNA, CDR2 SNTAGT. The CDR3 loop spans 12 amino acids. CDR3 DNA: TGTGCCAGCAGCGGACGGAGCAATGAGCAGTTCTTC. Protein sequence: CASSGRSNEQFF.

This clonotype has a count of ten or more. V usage is TRBV5-1 and J usage is TRBJ2-3; 11 bases are shared with TRBD2. Germline V gene lookup returns CDR1 SGHRS and CDR2 YFSETQ. J gave up 1 base and V 4 bases, and 5 bases lay outside the gene matches. The length of the CDR3 is 16 residues. The CDR3 DNA is TGCGCCAGCAGCCGGGGACTAGCGGCCCGCACAGATACGCAGTATTTT. This codes for CASSRGLAARTDTQYF. The full variable domain, rest sourced from reference TRBV5-1 and TRBJ2-3, is KAGVTQTPRYLIKTRGQQVTLSCSPISGHRSVSWYQQTPGQGLQFLFEYFSETQRNKGNFPGRFSGRQFSNSRSEMNVSTLELGDSALYLCASSRGLAARTDTQYFGPGTRLTVL.

This clonotype was seen ten or more times. The chain uses TRBV12-3 or TRBV12-4 and TRBJ2-3, with 7 bases aligning to TRBD2. This CDR3 is 14 amino acids long. Trimming cost V 7 bases and J 2 bases; bases outside gene matches: 6. In DNA, the CDR3 is TGTGCCAGCAACCAGCGGGGCCCCACAGATACGCAGTATTTT. This encodes CASNQRGPTDTQYF.

This clonotype was counted many times. This chain uses TRBV12-3 or TRBV12-4 with TRBJ1-2; D gene uncertain. This CDR3 is built from 11 residues. V was trimmed by 3 bases and J by 5 bases, leaving 4 bases between them. The CDR3 here is CASSFKYGYTF. The CDR3 bases are TGTGCCAGCAGTTTCAAGTATGGCTACACCTTC.

The rearrangement links TRBV7-8 to TRBJ2-5; TRBD2 matches 10 bases. The CDR3 loop spans 16 amino acids. V was clipped by 5 bases and J by 0 bases; unmatched bases: 6. The germline V gene encodes CDR1 SGHVS and CDR2 FQNEAQ. The CDR3 nucleotides read TGTGCCAGCAGCCTGCGGACTAGCGGTCACCAAGAGACCCAGTACTTC. It encodes CASSLRTSGHQETQYF.

This clonotype was seen at least ten times. CDR3 protein: CSASSFTDTQYF. CDR3 coding DNA: TGCAGTGCTAGTAGCTTCACAGATACGCAGTATTTT. This chain connects TRBV20-1 to TRBJ2-3; D not certain. Deletions cut 3 bases from V and 2 bases from J, with 6 bases between. Germline CDR1 reads DFQATT; CDR2 reads SNEGSKA (reference sequence). There are 12 residues in the CDR3.

This clonotype has a count of ten or more. V usage is TRBV18 and J usage is TRBJ2-1; 9 bases align to TRBD1. V lost 6 bases, J lost 2 bases, and 14 bases stayed unmatched. This CDR3 is built from 18 residues. CDR1 is KGHSH and CDR2 is LQKENI in the germline V gene. CDR3 amino acids: CASSLTRTTGGAYNEQFF. The DNA for the CDR3 is TGTGCCAGCTCTTTGACACGGACGACAGGGGGAGCCTACAATGAGCAGTTCTTC. The whole variable domain, remainder taken from reference TRBV18 and TRBJ2-1, is NAGVMQNPRHLVRRRGQEARLRCSPMKGHSHVYWYRQLPEEGLKFMVYLQKENIIDESGMPKERFSAEFPKEGPSILRIQQVVRGDSAAYFCASSLTRTTGGAYNEQFFGPGTRLTVL.

In this sample, this clonotype turned up many times. The J gene is TRBJ1-5, the V gene TRBV7-9, with unresolved D. Trimming removed 5 bases at V and 7 bases at J, with 15 bases between. Germline values: CDR1 SEHNR, CDR2 FQNEAQ (reference sequence). The CDR3 sequence is 14 residues long. The CDR3 DNA follows: TGTGCCAGCAGCCCGATCGGACGGGGACAGCCCCAGCATTTT. This encodes CASSPIGRGQPQHF. Combining the CDR3 with reference TRBV7-9 and TRBJ1-5 gives the whole variable domain DTGVSQNPRHKITKRGQNVTFRCDPISEHNRLYWYRQTLGQGPEFLTYFQNEAQLEKSRLLSDRFSAERPKGSFSTLEIQRTEQGDSAMYLCASSPIGRGQPQHFGDGTRLSIL.